The 20 T cell receptor beta chains given below trace back to one sample, sequenced in a study of shared clonotypes between healthy human individuals. Clones were read by immunoSEQ multiplex PCR, and TCRdb kept only the in-frame ones, dropping some. The repertoire includes millions of clones, about 92% of them detected once, and roughly 0.14% sits in the top ten. The sample was naive CD4+ T cells sorted from blood. Indicated subset: CD45RA+ positively selected. These receptors all stem from a man younger than 35 in good health.

A remark on this clone: Other DNA variants within this sample encode the same CDR3. V gene TRBV2 combines with J gene TRBJ2-7, with TRBD1 matching over 7 bases. CDR1 and CDR2 (germline): SNHLY, FYNNEI. With V trimmed by 6 bases and J by 4 bases, 3 bases remained unmatched. The CDR3 extends over 12 amino acids. The CDR3 sequence is CASRRQGYEQYF. In DNA, the CDR3 is TGTGCCAGCAGGAGACAGGGATACGAGCAGTACTTC.

V and J are TRBV5-6 and TRBJ1-2; D might be TRBD1 (5 bases). Germline lookup yields CDR1 SGHDT and CDR2 YYEEEE. V was pared by 4 bases and J by 2 bases, with 12 bases between. This CDR3 spans 14 amino acids. The CDR3 here is CASSAQKGNYGYTF. The CDR3 DNA sequence: TGTGCCAGCAGCGCCCAAAAGGGGAACTATGGCTACACCTTC.

The chain has TRBV5-4 and TRBJ2-7; TRBD1 matches 8 bases. The germline V gene encodes CDR1 SGHNT and CDR2 YYREEE (reference sequence). This CDR3 has 14 amino acids. V was pared by 2 bases and J by 2 bases, with 3 bases of the junction left unmatched. The CDR3 here is CASSLQGVTYEQYF. The DNA for the CDR3 is TGTGCCAGCAGCTTACAGGGGGTTACCTACGAGCAGTACTTC.

The gene calls are TRBV6-1 and TRBJ2-3; D uncertain. Trimming removed 2 bases from V and 3 bases from J, with 15 bases in between. The length of the CDR3 is 16 residues. CDR1 MNHNS and CDR2 SASEGT come from the germline V gene. As DNA, the CDR3 is TGTGCCAGCAGTGAAAACGTTCTGGGAAGGACAGATACGCAGTATTTT. Translated: CASSENVLGRTDTQYF.

This chain connects TRBV7-2 to TRBJ1-6, with D tentatively TRBD1 (5 bases). Per germline, CDR1 SGHTA and CDR2 FQGNSA. With 5 bases removed from V and 7 bases from J, the gap between germline ends came to 9 bases. This CDR3 contains 13 residues. The CDR3 nucleotides are TGTGCCAGCAGCCCACAGGAGAATTCACCCCTCCACTTT. This encodes CASSPQENSPLHF.

The chain joins TRBV10-3 to TRBJ2-3; D perhaps matches TRBD1 (6 bases). Germline V gene sequence: CDR1 ENHRY, CDR2 SYGVKD. The ends were cut back, 7 bases at V and 2 bases at J, with 13 bases in the middle. This CDR3 has 14 amino acids. The CDR3 bases are TGTGCCATCAAGGCAGGGGTGGACACAGATACGCAGTATTTT. Translating it yields CAIKAGVDTDTQYF.

V is TRBV28 and J is TRBJ1-3, with 7 bases that match TRBD1. The CDR3 runs to 14 residues. Germline loops: CDR1 MDHEN, CDR2 SYDVKM. The V gene end was trimmed by 5 bases and the J gene end by 2 bases; junction bases not matched to a gene: 3. CDR3 protein: CASSTGTAGNTIYF. CDR3 nucleotides: TGTGCCAGCAGTACCGGGACAGCTGGAAACACCATATATTTT.

The chain recombines TRBV7-2 with TRBJ2-7; maybe TRBD1 (5 bases). The CDR3 spans 15 residues. Trimming took off 5 bases at V and 0 bases at J, with 14 bases between the two ends. In germline, CDR1 is SGHTA, CDR2 FQGNSA. CDR3 nucleotide sequence: TGTGCCAGCAGCGGGGCGGCCACACTCTCCTACGAGCAGTACTTC. This encodes CASSGAATLSYEQYF.

V gene TRBV18 combines with J gene TRBJ1-4; no clear D gene. CDR3 length: 14 amino acids. V was pared by 1 base and J by 8 bases, with 11 bases between. Looked up from germline, CDR1 is KGHSH and CDR2 is LQKENI. CDR3 amino acids: CASSPQGVGEKLFF. The CDR3 DNA sequence: TGTGCCAGCTCACCACAGGGAGTTGGAGAAAAACTGTTTTTT.

The gene calls are TRBV5-4 and TRBJ2-2; 7 bases align to TRBD1. The germline gives CDR1 SGHNT, CDR2 YYREEE (reference sequence). V lost 2 bases and J lost 5; bases outside the gene matches: 3. The CDR3 runs to 14 residues. This CDR3 is CASSFLQGTGELFF. The CDR3 nucleotides read TGTGCCAGCAGCTTCCTACAGGGGACCGGGGAGCTGTTTTTT.

This chain connects TRBV6-4 to TRBJ1-2, with 7 bases fitting TRBD1. V lost 5 bases, J lost 1 base, and 10 bases stayed unmatched. The CDR3 is 16 amino acids. Germline V gene data show CDR1 as MRHNA and CDR2 as SNTAGT. The CDR3 loop is CASSPRWQGGNYGYTF. CDR3 nucleotide sequence: TGTGCCAGCAGTCCTAGGTGGCAGGGGGGTAACTATGGCTACACCTTC.

This chain uses TRBV15 with TRBJ1-3; D not resolved. Germline V gene sequence: CDR1 LNHNV, CDR2 YYDKDF (reference sequence). The CDR3 is 17 amino acids. V was trimmed by 6 bases and J by 3 bases, leaving 21 bases between them. The CDR3 nucleotides are TGTGCCACCAGTCCTGAGGGTAGTACGGGGTATGGAAACACCATATATTTT. As protein: CATSPEGSTGYGNTIYF.

The chain has TRBV19 and TRBJ2-7; 9 bases align to TRBD1. This CDR3 spans 14 amino acids. V lost 3 bases to trimming and J lost 2 bases; unmatched junction nucleotides: 2. The germline V gene has CDR1 LNHDA and CDR2 SQIVND (reference sequence). In DNA form, the CDR3 reads TGTGCCAGTAGTATCAACAGGGGGCCCTACGAGCAGTACTTC. It yields the protein CASSINRGPYEQYF. Looking up the rest from reference TRBV19 and TRBJ2-7 gives the full variable domain: DGGITQSPKYLFRKEGQNVTLSCEQNLNHDAMYWYRQDPGQGLRLIYYSQIVNDFQKGDIAEGYSVSREKKESFPLTVTSAQKNPTAFYLCASSINRGPYEQYFGPGTRLTVT.

This clone was seen only a few times. This chain uses TRBV18 with TRBJ1-4; unclear D gene. V shed 8 bases and J shed 4 bases, with 11 bases lying between them. Germline V gene sequence: CDR1 KGHSH, CDR2 LQKENI. This CDR3 comprises 13 residues. CDR3 in amino acids: CASNGGNNEKLFF. CDR3 nucleotide sequence: TGTGCCAGCAACGGAGGGAATAATGAAAAACTGTTTTTT.

Details on this clone: Different DNA sequences within this sample yield the same CDR3. The chain recombines TRBV28 with TRBJ2-5, with D perhaps matching TRBD1 (6 bases). V shed 4 bases and J shed 2 bases, with 11 bases lying between them. Germline-derived CDR1 and CDR2 are MDHEN and SYDVKM. The CDR3 loop spans 14 amino acids. The CDR3 loop is CASSSGQSQETQYF. For the CDR3, the DNA is TGTGCCAGCAGTTCAGGACAGTCGCAAGAGACCCAGTACTTC.

The chain has TRBV19 and TRBJ2-7; D is perhaps TRBD2 (5 bases). Germline lookup yields CDR1 LNHDA and CDR2 SQIVND (reference sequence). V gave up 4 bases and J gave up 6 bases, with 13 bases separating them. The CDR3 is 13 amino acids. This CDR3 is CASSTPGLSEQYF. The DNA of the CDR3 is TGTGCCAGTAGTACCCCAGGACTCTCCGAGCAGTACTTC.

The chain uses TRBV5-1 and TRBJ1-1, with a possible D match to TRBD1 (6 bases). Germline V CDR1 and CDR2: SGHRS, YFSETQ. The V end was cut by 1 base, the J end by 0 bases, with 13 bases between. The CDR3 length is 16 residues. The CDR3 loop reads CASSLQLTGMNTEAFF. Here the CDR3 DNA reads TGCGCCAGCAGCTTGCAATTGACAGGAATGAACACTGAAGCTTTCTTT.

J is TRBJ2-5 and V is TRBV5-5; D uncertain. Germline CDR1 and CDR2: SGHKS and YYEKEE (reference sequence). The CDR3 contains 15 residues. Trimming pared 5 bases from V and 1 base from J, leaving 15 bases between. The CDR3 reads CASRPGPRSQETQYF. As DNA, the CDR3 is TGTGCCAGCAGGCCCGGGCCACGGTCCCAAGAGACCCAGTACTTC.

A word on this clone: One junction end does not reproduce the germline sequence, and a read error may be involved. The J gene is TRBJ1-2, the V gene TRBV30, with TRBD1 matching over 9 bases. The CDR3 is 13 residues long. The germline V gene has CDR1 GTSNPN and CDR2 SVGIG (reference sequence). The CDR3 reads CAWSPSRDRAWHF. The CDR3 nucleotides are TGTGCCTGGAGCCCGTCCCGGGACAGGGCTTGGCACTTC.

The genes are TRBV7-9 and TRBJ1-2; no reliable D call. Germline V gives CDR1 SEHNR, CDR2 FQNEAQ (reference sequence). V shed 1 base and J shed 7 bases, with 10 bases lying between them. This CDR3 contains 13 residues. As DNA, the CDR3 is TGTGCCAGCAGCTTAGAGGGCGTCAGTGGCTACACCTTC. Translating it yields CASSLEGVSGYTF.